This T cell receptor beta chain was retrieved from a study of OX40 agonist ivuxolimab in advanced cancers. Germline values: CDR1 SGDLS, CDR2 YYNGEE. This CDR3 is 13 amino acids long. The ends were cut back, 0 bases at V and 2 bases at J, with 0 bases in the middle. Worth noting for this clone: Its antigen remains unidentified.

Study conclusions and caveats: A proportion of nonresponders additionally exhibited low normalized T-cell clonal expansion. Circulating CD4+ and CD8+ T cells showed clonal expansion by week 6 at 0.1 to 3.0 mg/kg.

Only in-frame clones appear in the TCRdb table, and some are missing; sequencing was by immunoSEQ multiplex PCR. The data contain 40,000 to 50,000 clones, 85% to 90% of them singletons. The rearrangement links TRBV9 to TRBJ2-6; D gene uncertain. This receptor was identified in an adult with an advanced solid tumor such as melanoma, head and neck, liver or kidney cancer. This material consisted of CD4+ or CD8+ T cells sorted from blood, taken in a trial of the OX40 agonist ivuxolimab. CDR3 amino acids: CASSVAGANVLTF. CDR3 DNA: TGTGCCAGCAGCGTAGCTGGGGCCAACGTCCTGACTTTC.